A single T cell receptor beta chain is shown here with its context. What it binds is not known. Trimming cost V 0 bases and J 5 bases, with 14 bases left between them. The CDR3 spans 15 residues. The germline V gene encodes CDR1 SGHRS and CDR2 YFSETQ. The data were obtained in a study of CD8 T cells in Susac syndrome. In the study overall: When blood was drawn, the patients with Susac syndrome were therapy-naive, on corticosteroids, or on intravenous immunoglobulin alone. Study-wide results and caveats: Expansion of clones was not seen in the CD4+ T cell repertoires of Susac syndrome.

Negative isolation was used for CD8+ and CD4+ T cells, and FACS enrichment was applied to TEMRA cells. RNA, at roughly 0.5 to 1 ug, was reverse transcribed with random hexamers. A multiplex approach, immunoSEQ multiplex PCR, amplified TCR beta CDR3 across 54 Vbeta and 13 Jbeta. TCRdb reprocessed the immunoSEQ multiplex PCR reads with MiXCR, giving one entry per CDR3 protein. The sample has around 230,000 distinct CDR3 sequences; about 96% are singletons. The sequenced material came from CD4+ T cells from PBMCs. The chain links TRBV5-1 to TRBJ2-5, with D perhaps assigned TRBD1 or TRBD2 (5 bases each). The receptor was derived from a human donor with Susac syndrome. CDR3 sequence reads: CASSLGGGRDETQYF. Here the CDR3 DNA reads TGCGCCAGCAGCTTGGGTGGAGGCAGGGACGAGACCCAGTACTTC.